This T cell receptor (beta chain) was obtained from a study of T and B cells in COVID-19 patients. CDR3 length: 14 amino acids. Trimming left V 6 bases short and J 4 bases short, with 14 bases between. TRB rearrangements were amplified by multiplex PCR with BIOMED2 TRB-A/B primers. TCRdb processed the multiplex PCR reads anew with MiXCR; each CDR3 protein has one entry. The sample lists about 1,500 distinct CDR3 sequences, about 29% occurring once. Each TRB amplification used roughly 250-550 ng of genomic DNA from blood. This TCR derives from a human donor with active COVID-19. The rearrangement uses TRBV12-3 or TRBV12-4 and TRBJ2-3, with a weak D call TRBD1 (6 bases). The specimen was blood. For the CDR3, the DNA is TGTGCCAGCAGGGAACAGGGTAGTCCAGATACGCAGTATTTT. It specifies CASREQGSPDTQYF.